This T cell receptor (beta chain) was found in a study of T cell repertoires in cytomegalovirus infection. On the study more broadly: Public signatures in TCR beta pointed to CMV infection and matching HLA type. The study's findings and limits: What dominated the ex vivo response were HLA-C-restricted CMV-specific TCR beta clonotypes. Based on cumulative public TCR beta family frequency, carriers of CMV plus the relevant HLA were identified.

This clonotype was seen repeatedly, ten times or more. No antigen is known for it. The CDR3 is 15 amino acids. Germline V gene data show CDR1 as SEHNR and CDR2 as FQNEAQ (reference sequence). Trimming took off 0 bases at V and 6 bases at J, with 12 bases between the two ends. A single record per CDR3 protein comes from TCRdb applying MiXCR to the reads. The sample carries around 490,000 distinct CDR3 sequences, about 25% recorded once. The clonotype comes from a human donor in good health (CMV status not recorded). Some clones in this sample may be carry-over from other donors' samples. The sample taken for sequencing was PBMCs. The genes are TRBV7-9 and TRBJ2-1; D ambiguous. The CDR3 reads CASSLAQRLGNEQFF. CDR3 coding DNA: TGTGCCAGCAGCTTAGCCCAGAGATTGGGCAATGAGCAGTTCTTC.